These 12 T cell receptor beta chains were sequenced from one sample in a study of shared T cell receptors in the human thymus. Repertoires were generated with immunoSEQ multiplex PCR, while TCRdb's copy carries only in-frame clones and drops some. Of roughly 660,000 clones listed, 88% were seen once; the top ten hold roughly 0.0097%. This same sample was also part of a study on human thymus T cells.

The sample comprised thymocytes. Receptors originate from a boy under three years old with a congenital heart defect.

The chain carries TRBV10-3 and TRBJ2-3; the match to TRBD1 covers 8 bases. The germline V gene encodes CDR1 ENHRY and CDR2 SYGVKD. The CDR3 extends over 13 amino acids. V was pared by 10 bases and J by 1 base, with 4 bases of the junction left unmatched. The CDR3 sequence: CATGTGRTDTQYF. The CDR3 DNA reads as TGTGCCACCGGGACAGGACGCACAGATACGCAGTATTTT.

This clone has a single count. The rearrangement uses TRBV21-1 and TRBJ2-5; the table's D call of TRBD2 was not tested on the DNA. TRBV21-1 is a listed pseudogene. This CDR3 region has 16 residues. The CDR3 nucleotides read TGTGCCAGCAGCAAGAGTGGTCGGACGGGGAGGGAGACCCAGTACTTC. Its protein is CASSKSGRTGRETQYF.

The gene calls are TRBV5-6 and TRBJ2-3; TRBD2 aligns across 13 bases. Germline V CDR1 and CDR2: SGHDT, YYEEEE. The length of the CDR3 is 16 residues. V gave up 3 bases and J gave up 5 bases; unmatched junction bases: 6. The CDR3 loop reads CASSSKLAGGLDTQYF. The CDR3 bases are TGTGCCAGCAGCTCAAAACTAGCGGGAGGGTTAGATACGCAGTATTTT.

The chain is built from TRBV7-2 and TRBJ2-7, with D possibly being TRBD1 (5 bases). The V end lost 2 bases, the J end lost 3 bases, and 14 bases lay between the germline ends. The CDR3 length is 15 residues. Germline V gives CDR1 SGHTA, CDR2 FQGNSA. The CDR3 sequence: CASSLLATGDYEQYF. The CDR3 DNA reads as TGTGCCAGCAGCTTACTCGCAACAGGTGACTACGAGCAGTACTTC.

The chain employs TRBV19 and TRBJ2-3; D not certain. The V gene lost 4 bases and the J gene lost 3 bases, with 17 bases spanning the gap. CDR1 and CDR2 from the germline V gene are LNHDA and SQIVND (reference sequence). The CDR3 sequence is 16 residues long. This CDR3 reads CASSNHFLEWTDTQYF. In DNA, the CDR3 is TGTGCCAGTAGTAACCATTTCCTAGAGTGGACAGATACGCAGTATTTT.

The chain uses TRBV11-1 and TRBJ2-3, with D perhaps TRBD2 (5 bases). This CDR3 has 14 residues. Looked up from germline, CDR1 is SGHAT and CDR2 is FQDESV (reference sequence). Trimming pared 5 bases from V and 2 bases from J, leaving 11 bases between. DNA for the CDR3: TGTGCCAGCAGCCCCACGCGGGCCACAGATACGCAGTATTTT. Translation: CASSPTRATDTQYF.

The chain is built from TRBV18 and TRBJ1-5, with D hard to call. The CDR3 sequence is 13 residues long. The V gene lost 4 bases and the J gene lost 0 bases, with 4 bases spanning the gap. CDR1 is KGHSH, CDR2 LQKENI, per germline. CDR3 protein: CASSHNSNQPQHF. CDR3 DNA sequence: TGTGCCAGCTCACACAATAGCAATCAGCCCCAGCATTTT. The variable domain in full, completed from reference TRBV18 and TRBJ1-5, reads NAGVMQNPRHLVRRRGQEARLRCSPMKGHSHVYWYRQLPEEGLKFMVYLQKENIIDESGMPKERFSAEFPKEGPSILRIQQVVRGDSAAYFCASSHNSNQPQHFGDGTRLSIL.

The gene calls are TRBV27 and TRBJ2-4; a weak D match, TRBD2 (5 bases). In germline, CDR1 is MNHEY, CDR2 SMNVEV (reference sequence). The CDR3 length is 16 residues. V was pared by 8 bases and J by 0 bases, with 17 bases between. The CDR3 DNA follows: TGTGCCAGCCGTGAGAGCCACGGGGTAGCCAAAAACATTCAGTACTTC. Its protein product is CASRESHGVAKNIQYF.

The chain has TRBV4-3 and TRBJ2-7; D is perhaps TRBD2 (5 bases). The CDR3 totals 16 residues. Germline CDR1 LGHNA, CDR2 YSLEER. Trimming stripped 4 bases from V and 7 bases from J, with 23 bases between. CDR3 coding DNA: TGCGCCAGCAGCCCCTTAAGAGAGGGAGTTTCTAGGGAGCAGTACTTC. Translation: CASSPLREGVSREQYF.

The chain recombines TRBV12-5 with TRBJ2-7, with 7 bases matching TRBD2. V dropped 5 bases and J dropped 4; count of bases not matched to a gene: 17. Germline CDR1 reads LGHNT; CDR2 reads FRNRAP. This CDR3 is 17 amino acids long. The DNA for the CDR3 is TGTGCTAGTGGTCGACCCCCCCAGCGGGGTAATTTTTACGAGCAGTACTTC. This translates into CASGRPPQRGNFYEQYF. The full variable domain, in which reference TRBV12-5 and TRBJ2-7 provide the parts outside the CDR3, is DARVTQTPRHKVTEMGQEVTMRCQPILGHNTVFWYRQTMMQGLELLAYFRNRAPLDDSGMPKDRFSAEMPDATLATLKIQPSEPRDSAVYFCASGRPPQRGNFYEQYFGPGTRLTVT.

In its sample, this clone was seen a few times. The chain links TRBV15 to TRBJ2-1; TRBD2 matches 7 bases. The CDR3 has 16 residues. Germline-derived CDR1 and CDR2 are LNHNV and YYDKDF (reference sequence). V lost 3 bases to trimming and J lost 8 bases; unmatched junction nucleotides: 13. CDR3 nucleotides: TGTGCCACCAGCAGGGCCCGGGCGGGAGCCAATGATGAGCAGTTCTTC. This translates into CATSRARAGANDEQFF. The entire variable domain, with the rest obtained from reference TRBV15 and TRBJ2-1, is as follows: DAMVIQNPRYQVTQFGKPVTLSCSQTLNHNVMYWYQQKSSQAPKLLFHYYDKDFNNEADTPDNFQSRRPNTSFCFLDIRSPGLGDTAMYLCATSRARAGANDEQFFGPGTRLTVL.

This chain uses TRBV10-3 with TRBJ1-1; D might be TRBD1 (5 bases). V lost 5 bases and J 3 bases, leaving 7 bases between the germline ends. From germline, CDR1 is ENHRY and CDR2 SYGVKD. CDR3 length: 12 residues. CDR3 sequence: CAISQGYTEAFF. The DNA for the CDR3 is TGTGCCATCAGTCAGGGTTACACTGAAGCTTTCTTT.